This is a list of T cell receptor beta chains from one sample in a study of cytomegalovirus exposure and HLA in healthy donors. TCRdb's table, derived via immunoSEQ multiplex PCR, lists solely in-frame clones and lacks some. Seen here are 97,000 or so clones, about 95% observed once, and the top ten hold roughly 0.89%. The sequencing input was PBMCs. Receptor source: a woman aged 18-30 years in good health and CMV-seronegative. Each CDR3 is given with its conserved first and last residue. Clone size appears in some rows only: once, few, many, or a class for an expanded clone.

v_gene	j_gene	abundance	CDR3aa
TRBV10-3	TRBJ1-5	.	CAINQGSRNQPQHF
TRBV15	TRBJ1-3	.	CATSHEGKQGVFLGNTIYF
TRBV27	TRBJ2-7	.	CASTGQGAYEQYF
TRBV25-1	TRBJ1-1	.	CASSVGGRGTEAFF
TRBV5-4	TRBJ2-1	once	CASSPTTGVMEQFF
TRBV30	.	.	CAWSVAGFYEQYF
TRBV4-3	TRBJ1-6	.	CASSQETGGPLHF
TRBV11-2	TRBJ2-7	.	CASSLVTGPYEQYF
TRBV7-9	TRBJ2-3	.	CASSSERGTDTQYF
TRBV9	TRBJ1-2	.	CASSAYLQGDYGYTF
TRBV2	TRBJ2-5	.	CASEPGGREGLETQYF
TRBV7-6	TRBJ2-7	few	CASSLTGNSYEQYF
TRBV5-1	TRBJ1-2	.	CASSEDSYGYTF
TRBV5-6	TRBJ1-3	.	CASSSQGTGNTIYF
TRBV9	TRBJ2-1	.	CASSVGGRVGAPATNEQFF
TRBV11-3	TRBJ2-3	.	CASSLVRGSTPTDTQYF
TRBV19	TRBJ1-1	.	CASSIEPGANTEAFF
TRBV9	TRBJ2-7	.	CASSSGTRPYEQYF
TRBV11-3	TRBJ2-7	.	CASSPLQGATSYEQYF
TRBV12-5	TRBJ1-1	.	CASGRGMNTEAFF
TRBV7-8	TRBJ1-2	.	CASSPAGRTIDYGYTF
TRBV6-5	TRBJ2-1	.	CASSTGGSYNEQFF
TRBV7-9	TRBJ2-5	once	CASSQGLGHQETQYF
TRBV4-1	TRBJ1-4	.	CASSQEGGRVDEKLFF
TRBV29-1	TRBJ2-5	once	CSVGTANQETQYF
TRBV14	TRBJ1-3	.	CASSQEKLEGPYPSSGNTIYF
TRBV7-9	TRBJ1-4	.	CASTLLRLGDTGGSEKLFF
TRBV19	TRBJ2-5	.	CASRQGAGEKTQYF
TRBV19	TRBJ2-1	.	CASSIVFGGNEQFF
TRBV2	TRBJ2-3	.	CARNRDTDTQYF
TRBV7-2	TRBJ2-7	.	CASSSYSGGLYEQYF
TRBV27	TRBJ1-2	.	CASSPGTGQPLGDGYTF
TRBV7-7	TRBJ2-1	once	CASSPGAGLAGEQFF
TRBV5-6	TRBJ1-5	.	CASSLGQGGLGNQPQHF
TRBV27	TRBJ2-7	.	CASSRVGPQYEQYF
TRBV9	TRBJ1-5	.	CASSVVARYSNQPQHF
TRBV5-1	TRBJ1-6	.	CASSEQGPNSPLHF
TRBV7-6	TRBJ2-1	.	CASSLGGLAGDYNEQFF
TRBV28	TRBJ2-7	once	CASSLVGQGGSEQYF
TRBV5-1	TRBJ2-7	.	CASSLGGGEQYF
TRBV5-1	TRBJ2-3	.	CASSQGQGTDTQYF
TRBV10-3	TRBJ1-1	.	CAISSGTLNTEAFF
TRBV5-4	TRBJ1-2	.	CASSLEQGAQNGYTF
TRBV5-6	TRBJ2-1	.	CASSLGAETSQFF
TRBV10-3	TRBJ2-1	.	CAISELAGDNEQFF
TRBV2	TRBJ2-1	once	CASSERQTSGGQYNEQFF